This entry describes one T cell receptor beta chain. This receptor's antigen is unknown. A much larger clone differs by one base, so this may be a read error. These data originate in a study of human T cells and chemical hapten exposure (dated by TCRdb to the early 2020s). Background on the whole study: For sensitization, 2% DPC in acetone was applied to a roughly 2 cm by roughly 2 cm area of upper inner arm skin. Throughout the study period of 20 to 30 weeks, patients also received therapeutic DPC doses to the scalp every week. Patch tests used Finn chambers with 0.01% DPC on the upper back, scored after 6 days by International Contact Dermatitis Research Group standards. Most of the patients in the cohort were female, and the cohort covered alopecia areata with under or over 50% scalp involvement, alopecia totalis and alopecia universalis. Libraries were pooled for sequencing, and variation in per-sample TCR yields was attributed mainly to small differences in library volumes within the pool. This study followed changes in the peripheral blood TCR repertoire in vivo during primary and secondary sensitization of alopecia patients to the hapten diphenylcyclopropenone (DPC). Patient blood was sampled pre-sensitization (week 0) and at 2, 6 and about 24 weeks after DPC sensitization. For TCR sequencing, blood came from 25 to 35 alopecia patients at anywhere from one to four time points (pre-sensitization, 2, 6 and 24 weeks). Overall study outcomes, separate from this receptor: Patch test score correlated positively with the number of PT1 expanded TCRs, reaching significance at thresholds 8, 16 and 32 but not at 4. Compared with pre-sensitization or healthy control sets, expanded TCRs formed significantly more large CDR3 similarity clusters, which is consistent with antigen-driven responses. After repeated subsampling, changes were observed in the strength of the expansion versus patch-test correlation and in the threshold at which the correlation became significant. No change with DPC sensitization was found in the number of TCRs above 1 in 1000 frequency, and no evidence of global repertoire structure alterations was found. Alopecia, a presumed autoimmune disease, was present in all patients, so the immune response of the patients might differ from that of healthy individuals.

V and J lose 4 bases and 8 bases, and a span of 19 bases separates them. For CDR1 and CDR2, the germline V gene (reference sequence) lists SGHKS and YYEKEE. The CDR3 starts with the cysteine, ends with the phenylalanine, and has 15 residues. Only the CDR3 region is kept as DNA, spanning 45 bases read in frame from base 1. The method was RACE. These reads were obtained on a NextSeq 500. Library preparation attached unique molecular identifiers to individual cDNA molecules for quantitative, reproducible TCR counting. Both TCR alpha and TCR beta chains were sequenced from each blood RNA sample. The authors processed their data as follows. Samples had a median of roughly 99,000 TCRs, with a range from roughly 23,224 to 700,000. The Decombinator software suite was used to annotate the V, J and CDR3 of the TCR reads. For PS versus PT1 abundance plots, all samples were subsampled to the same number of TCRs (28,000). Expanded TCRs were defined as absent before sensitization and observed at least eight times at the 2-week time point. TCRdb's own reprocessing of the public reads used fastp at Q25 and MiXCR and kept productive beta chains. Identical CDR3 proteins give one entry, which carries the most common genes and DNA. The V and J calls here are based on TCRdb, not the publication. The sample has around 60,000 distinct CDR3 sequences on record, about 7% of them singletons. The ten most abundant clones make up over 1.5% of the sample.

In the paper's terms, the time point label means: pre-sensitization, week 0. The sample's treatment or condition label is to be understood as: therapeutic diphenylcyclopropenone sensitization with weekly scalp DPC. Blood at each patch-test visit was drawn before the patch test was applied. To be eligible, patients had to be aged 18 to 70, diagnosed with alopecia and judged suitable for DPC therapy, while pregnant patients were excluded. Total RNA was isolated from unfractionated whole blood collected in Tempus Blood RNA tubes. The chain is assembled from TRBV5-5 and TRBJ2-1; the D element could tentatively be TRBD1 or TRBD2, as 5 bases agree for each. The source of this sequence is a woman aged 30 to 39 with alopecia areata. Some clones in this sample may be carry-over from other donors' samples. The material sequenced was whole blood, taken in connection with sensitization to the hapten diphenylcyclopropenone (DPC). The nucleotides are TGTGCCAGCAGCCCCCCCGGGACGTCGTTCGATGAGCAGTTCTTC. This gives the protein CASSPPGTSFDEQFF.